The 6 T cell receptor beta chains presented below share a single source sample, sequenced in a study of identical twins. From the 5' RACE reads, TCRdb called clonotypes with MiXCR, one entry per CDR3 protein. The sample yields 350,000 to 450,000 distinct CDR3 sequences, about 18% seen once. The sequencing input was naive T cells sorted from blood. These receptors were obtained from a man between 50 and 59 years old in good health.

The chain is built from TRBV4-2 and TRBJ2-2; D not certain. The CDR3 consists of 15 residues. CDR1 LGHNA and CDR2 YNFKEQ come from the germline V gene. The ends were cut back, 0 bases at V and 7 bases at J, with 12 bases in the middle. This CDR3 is CASSQDRASDGELFF. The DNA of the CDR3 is TGTGCCAGCAGCCAAGATAGGGCCTCAGACGGGGAGCTGTTTTTT.

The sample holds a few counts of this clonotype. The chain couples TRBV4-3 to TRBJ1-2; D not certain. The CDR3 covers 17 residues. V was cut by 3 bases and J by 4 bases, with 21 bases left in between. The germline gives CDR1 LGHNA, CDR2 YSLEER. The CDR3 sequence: CASSQVAGRFPTYGYTF. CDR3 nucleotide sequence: TGCGCCAGCAGCCAGGTGGCAGGCCGTTTTCCGACCTATGGCTACACCTTC.

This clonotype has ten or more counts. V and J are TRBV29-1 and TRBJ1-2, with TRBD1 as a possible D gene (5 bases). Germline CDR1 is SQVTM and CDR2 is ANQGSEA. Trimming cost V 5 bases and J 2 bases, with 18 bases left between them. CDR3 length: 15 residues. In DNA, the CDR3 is TGCAGCGTTCCCCTCGAATCGGGGGAGAACTATGGCTACACCTTC. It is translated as CSVPLESGENYGYTF.

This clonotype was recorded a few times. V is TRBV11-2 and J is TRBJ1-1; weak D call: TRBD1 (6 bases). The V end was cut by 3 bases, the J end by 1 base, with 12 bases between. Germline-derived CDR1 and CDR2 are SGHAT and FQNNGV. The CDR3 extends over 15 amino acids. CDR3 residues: CASSFLTGQNTEAFF. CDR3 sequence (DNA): TGTGCCAGCAGCTTCCTAACGGGACAGAACACTGAAGCTTTCTTT.

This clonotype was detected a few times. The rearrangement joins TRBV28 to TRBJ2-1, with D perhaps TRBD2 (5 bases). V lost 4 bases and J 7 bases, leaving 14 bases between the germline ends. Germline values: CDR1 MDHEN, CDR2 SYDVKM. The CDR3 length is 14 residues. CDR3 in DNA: TGTGCCAGCAGTTCTCCCGGGGAACGGAATGAGCAGTTCTTC. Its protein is CASSSPGERNEQFF.

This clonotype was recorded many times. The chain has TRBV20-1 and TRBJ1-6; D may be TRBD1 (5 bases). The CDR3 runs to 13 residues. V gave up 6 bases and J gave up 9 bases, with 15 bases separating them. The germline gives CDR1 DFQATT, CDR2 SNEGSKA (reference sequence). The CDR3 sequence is CSAPAGSSSPLHF. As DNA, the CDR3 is TGCAGTGCCCCAGCAGGGAGTAGTTCACCCCTCCACTTT.